What follows are 27 T cell receptor beta chains derived from one specimen sequenced in a study of human T cells and chemical hapten exposure. TCRdb reprocessed the RACE reads with MiXCR, giving one entry per CDR3 protein. The sample lists roughly 50,000 distinct CDR3 sequences, about 10% occurring once. This sample's time point: patch test 3, about 24 weeks after DPC sensitization. Treatment given: therapeutic diphenylcyclopropenone sensitization with weekly scalp DPC. This material consisted of whole blood, taken in connection with sensitization to the hapten diphenylcyclopropenone (DPC). Receptors were obtained from a woman in her 40s with alopecia areata. Some clones in this sample may be carry-over from other donors' samples.

In its sample, this clonotype was seen many times. The chain couples TRBV6-6 to TRBJ1-3; D gene ambiguous. V was trimmed by 2 bases and J by 0 bases, leaving 8 bases between them. CDR3 length: 15 amino acids. CDR1 is MNHNY, CDR2 SVGAGI, per germline (reference sequence). CDR3 residues: CASSYLSSSGNTIYF. CDR3 bases: TGTGCCAGCAGTTACCTCAGTAGCTCTGGAAACACCATATATTTT.

This clonotype came up a few times. The CDR3 here is CASRQGVGNYGYTF. CDR3 nucleotides: TGTGCCAGCAGACAGGGAGTCGGTAACTATGGCTACACCTTC. The chain couples TRBV12-3 or TRBV12-4 to TRBJ1-2; D is perhaps TRBD1 (6 bases). This CDR3 is built from 14 residues. V dropped 6 bases and J dropped 1 base, with 12 bases sitting between them.

The sample holds a few counts of this clonotype. The rearrangement joins TRBV7-3 to TRBJ1-6; D is perhaps TRBD1 (6 bases). Germline-derived CDR1 and CDR2 are SGHTA and FQGTGA. Trimming cost V 5 bases and J 0 bases, with 8 bases left between them. The CDR3 totals 15 residues. Here the CDR3 DNA reads TGTGCCAGCAGCCCGACAGGCTCCTATAATTCACCCCTCCACTTT. As protein: CASSPTGSYNSPLHF.

Only a few counts were recorded for this clonotype. The genes are TRBV12-3 or TRBV12-4 and TRBJ1-4; D uncertain. V was clipped by 4 bases and J by 8 bases, with 5 bases between them. The CDR3 extends over 11 amino acids. This CDR3 reads CASSYSEKLFF. CDR3 in DNA: TGTGCCAGCAGTTACTCGGAAAAACTGTTTTTT.

This clonotype was seen ten or more times. V usage is TRBV11-2 and J usage is TRBJ2-3, with 8 bases aligning to TRBD1. Germline CDR1 reads SGHAT; CDR2 reads FQNNGV. Germline trimming cut 2 bases from V and 2 bases from J; bases unmatched to any gene: 0. This CDR3 region has 14 residues. CDR3 DNA: TGTGCCAGCAGCTTACAGGGGGCCACAGATACGCAGTATTTT. This translates into CASSLQGATDTQYF.

This rearrangement joins TRBV2 to TRBJ1-1, with D uncertain. This CDR3 spans 14 amino acids. Trimming stripped 10 bases from V and 1 base from J, with 16 bases between. The germline gives CDR1 SNHLY, CDR2 FYNNEI. Here the CDR3 reads CATSSGEWNTEAFF. CDR3 in DNA: TGTGCCACCTCCAGTGGGGAGTGGAACACTGAAGCTTTCTTT.

J is TRBJ2-2 and V is TRBV7-3; D is ambiguous. Germline V gene data show CDR1 as SGHTA and CDR2 as FQGTGA. With 1 base removed from V and 1 base from J, the gap between germline ends came to 7 bases. This CDR3 is built from 15 residues. The CDR3 region has the DNA TGTGCCAGCAGCTTAATGGGCAGGAACACCGGGGAGCTGTTTTTT. Amino acid sequence: CASSLMGRNTGELFF.

The V gene is TRBV7-6, the J gene TRBJ1-2, with TRBD1 matching over 11 bases. Germline V CDR1 and CDR2: SGHVS, FNYEAQ. V lost 5 bases to trimming and J lost 1 base; unmatched junction nucleotides: 3. The CDR3 loop spans 15 amino acids. DNA of the CDR3: TGTGCCAGCAGCCCGGGACAGGGGGTTAACTATGGCTACACCTTC. Protein sequence: CASSPGQGVNYGYTF.

This clonotype was counted a few times. The V gene is TRBV28, the J gene TRBJ1-6, with D hard to call. The CDR3 has 11 amino acids. Germline CDR1 is MDHEN and CDR2 is SYDVKM. V lost 3 bases, J lost 14 bases, and 8 bases lay in between. The CDR3 is CASSFRESLHF. The CDR3 nucleotides are TGTGCCAGCAGTTTTCGGGAATCCCTCCACTTT.

In its sample, this clonotype was seen a few times. The V gene is TRBV7-6, the J gene TRBJ2-3, with 9 bases matching TRBD1. This CDR3 comprises 15 residues. Unmatched junction bases numbered 7, after V lost 4 bases and J lost 5 bases. Germline CDR1 is SGHVS and CDR2 is FNYEAQ. CDR3 DNA: TGTGCCAGCAGCTCCAACAGGGGGCGAGGAGATACGCAGTATTTT. Translation gives CASSSNRGRGDTQYF.

The gene calls are TRBV20-1 and TRBJ1-5; possible D gene TRBD1, 6 bases. Germline V gene data show CDR1 as DFQATT and CDR2 as SNEGSKA (reference sequence). V lost 1 base and J 7 bases, leaving 11 bases between the germline ends. This CDR3 has 13 amino acids. Written as DNA, the CDR3 is TGCAGTGCTAGAGTTACAGGGAGCCAGCCCCAGCATTTT. Translating it yields CSARVTGSQPQHF.

This clonotype was counted ten times or more. This rearrangement joins TRBV7-2 to TRBJ1-1; weak D call: TRBD1 (5 bases). V lost 5 bases and J lost 0, with 13 bases in between. This CDR3 is built from 15 residues. The V gene's germline CDR1 is SGHTA and CDR2 FQGNSA. CDR3 residues: CASSPGHTLNTEAFF. Written as DNA, the CDR3 is TGTGCCAGCAGCCCCGGACATACCTTGAACACTGAAGCTTTCTTT. Filled out from reference TRBV7-2 and TRBJ1-1, the complete variable domain reads GAGVSQSPSNKVTEKGKDVELRCDPISGHTALYWYRQSLGQGLEFLIYFQGNSAPDKSGLPSDRFSAERTGGSVSTLTIQRTQQEDSAVYLCASSPGHTLNTEAFFGQGTRLTVV.

The chain joins TRBV30 to TRBJ2-2; 7 bases agree with TRBD2. Germline V gene sequence: CDR1 GTSNPN, CDR2 SVGIG (reference sequence). V trimming: 0 bases; J trimming: 2 bases; junction bases outside the gene matches: 6. This CDR3 has 16 amino acids. The DNA for the CDR3 is TGTGCCTGGAGTGTAGTATCTAGCGGCAACACCGGGGAGCTGTTTTTT. This translates into CAWSVVSSGNTGELFF.

This clonotype was seen at least ten times. The V call is TRBV28, the J call TRBJ1-6; no firm D call. The CDR3 is 15 amino acids. The germline gives CDR1 MDHEN, CDR2 SYDVKM. V was clipped by 4 bases and J by 7 bases, with 14 bases between them. As DNA, the CDR3 is TGTGCCAGCAGTTCTCCGGCGCATATGAATTCACCCCTCCACTTT. Protein: CASSSPAHMNSPLHF.

The chain uses TRBV27 and TRBJ2-5; D is possibly TRBD2 (5 bases). V lost 1 base, J lost 5 bases, and 8 bases lay in between. Per germline, CDR1 MNHEY and CDR2 SMNVEV (reference sequence). The CDR3 has 13 residues. The CDR3 nucleotides are TGTGCCAGCAGTTTATACGGGATGGAGACCCAGTACTTC. This sequence encodes CASSLYGMETQYF.

The genes are TRBV7-2 and TRBJ2-3, with a weak D call TRBD1 (5 bases). The CDR3 sequence is 16 residues long. From germline, CDR1 is SGHTA and CDR2 FQGNSA. Trimming pared 1 base from V and 2 bases from J, leaving 13 bases between. The CDR3 DNA reads as TGTGCCAGCAGCTTAGTGCGAAGGGGCCCCACAGATACGCAGTATTTT. It codes for CASSLVRRGPTDTQYF.

This clonotype was counted ten times or more. The genes are TRBV7-2 and TRBJ2-5; unclear D gene. Trimming removed 1 base from V and 5 bases from J, with 11 bases in between. Per germline, CDR1 SGHTA and CDR2 FQGNSA. The CDR3 has 14 residues. In DNA form, the CDR3 reads TGTGCCAGCAGCTTAGGAGGTCTTCACGAGACCCAGTACTTC. Its translation is CASSLGGLHETQYF.

Turning to this clonotype: A much larger clone sits a single nucleotide away, making a read error possible. The V and J genes are TRBV3-1 and TRBJ2-1; 7 bases align to TRBD1. Germline assignment: CDR1 LGHDT and CDR2 YNNKEL (reference sequence). Unmatched junction bases numbered 7, after V lost 6 bases and J lost 2 bases. The CDR3 is 15 residues long. In DNA, the CDR3 is TGTGCCAGCAGTCGGACAGGTTGCCCCTACAATGAGCAGTTCTTC. This translates into CASSRTGCPYNEQFF.

The chain couples TRBV6-5 to TRBJ2-2, with D possibly being TRBD1 (6 bases). Looked up from germline, CDR1 is MNHEY and CDR2 is SVGAGI. V lost 6 bases to trimming and J lost 6 bases, with 17 bases between them. This CDR3 is built from 15 residues. CDR3 sequence (DNA): TGTGCCAGCAGGTCGGACAGCCTAATAGCCGGGGAGCTGTTTTTT. Translation: CASRSDSLIAGELFF.

The rearrangement uses TRBV5-6 and TRBJ1-6, with D tentatively TRBD1 (5 bases). This CDR3 has 16 residues. Germline values: CDR1 SGHDT, CDR2 YYEEEE. With 1 base removed from V and 5 bases from J, the gap between germline ends came to 13 bases. Here the CDR3 reads CASSLWDSPNNSPLHF. The CDR3 DNA reads TGTGCCAGCAGCTTGTGGGACTCTCCCAATAATTCACCCCTCCACTTT.

In its sample, this clonotype was seen a few times. The rearrangement uses TRBV20-1 and TRBJ1-4; no clear D gene. Germline-derived CDR1 and CDR2 are DFQATT and SNEGSKA (reference sequence). CDR3 size: 15 residues. V was shortened by 2 bases and J by 8 bases, with 18 bases between the two germline ends. CDR3 nucleotides: TGCAGTGCTAGACCGTCAGGAGCCAGTTGGGAAAAACTGTTTTTT. Protein: CSARPSGASWEKLFF.

This clonotype was found a few times. The chain carries TRBV5-1 and TRBJ1-5; 7 nucleotides align to TRBD1. The ends lost 3 bases at V and 2 bases at J; junction bases unmatched: 5. The V gene's germline CDR1 is SGHRS and CDR2 YFSETQ. CDR3 size: 15 residues. The CDR3 region is CASSWDSGGNQPQHF. CDR3 sequence (DNA): TGCGCCAGCAGCTGGGACAGTGGGGGCAATCAGCCCCAGCATTTT.

Written as DNA, the CDR3 is TGTGCCTGGAGTATGGGTATCGGCAATCAGCCCCAGCATTTT. Translating it yields CAWSMGIGNQPQHF. This sequence joins TRBV30 and TRBJ1-5; D not certain. V was shortened by 2 bases and J by 2 bases, with 10 bases between the two germline ends. CDR3 length equals 14 residues. Germline CDR1 is GTSNPN and CDR2 is SVGIG (reference sequence).

This clonotype was seen repeatedly, ten times or more. The genes are TRBV21-1 and TRBJ2-7; TRBD2, the D gene given by the table, was not confirmed from the DNA. TRBV21-1 is a pseudogene. CDR3 length: 13 amino acids. CDR3 protein: CASRDSSINEQYF. In DNA form, the CDR3 reads TGTGCCAGTCGGGACTCATCTATCAACGAGCAGTACTTC.

This rearrangement joins TRBV3-1 to TRBJ1-3; D gene unclear. Germline V lookup: CDR1 LGHDT, CDR2 YNNKEL (reference sequence). This CDR3 spans 16 amino acids. V dropped 0 bases and J dropped 8 bases, with 17 bases sitting between them. CDR3 in amino acids: CASSQDLQFLGDTIYF. The CDR3 DNA sequence: TGTGCCAGCAGCCAAGACCTGCAGTTCCTCGGAGACACCATATATTTT. The full variable domain, with the rest looked up from reference TRBV3-1 and TRBJ1-3, is DTAVSQTPKYLVTQMGNDKSIKCEQNLGHDTMYWYKQDSKKFLKIMFSYNNKELIINETVPNRFSPKSPDKAHLNLHINSLELGDSAVYFCASSQDLQFLGDTIYFGEGSWLTVV.

The rearrangement joins TRBV5-1 to TRBJ2-3, with D perhaps TRBD2 (6 bases). The CDR3 contains 15 residues. Germline V gives CDR1 SGHRS, CDR2 YFSETQ. Deletions cut 4 bases from V and 8 bases from J, with 20 bases between. For the CDR3, the DNA is TGCGCCAGCAGCCTCGATCTTGCCTTCGGGGGTACGCAGTATTTT. This sequence encodes CASSLDLAFGGTQYF. Supplemented by reference TRBV5-1 and TRBJ2-3, the full variable domain reads KAGVTQTPRYLIKTRGQQVTLSCSPISGHRSVSWYQQTPGQGLQFLFEYFSETQRNKGNFPGRFSGRQFSNSRSEMNVSTLELGDSALYLCASSLDLAFGGTQYFGPGTRLTVL.

The chain has TRBV9 and TRBJ2-1; D is unclear. The CDR3 extends over 17 amino acids. V was cut by 4 bases and J by 0 bases, with 17 bases left in between. Looked up from germline, CDR1 is SGDLS and CDR2 is YYNGEE. The DNA of the CDR3 is TGTGCCAGCAGCCTCCCCCGGTCGGGTAGCTCCTACAATGAGCAGTTCTTC. It translates to CASSLPRSGSSYNEQFF. Combining the CDR3 with reference TRBV9 and TRBJ2-1 gives the whole variable domain DSGVTQTPKHLITATGQRVTLRCSPRSGDLSVYWYQQSLDQGLQFLIQYYNGEERAKGNILERFSAQQFPDLHSELNLSSLELGDSALYFCASSLPRSGSSYNEQFFGPGTRLTVL.